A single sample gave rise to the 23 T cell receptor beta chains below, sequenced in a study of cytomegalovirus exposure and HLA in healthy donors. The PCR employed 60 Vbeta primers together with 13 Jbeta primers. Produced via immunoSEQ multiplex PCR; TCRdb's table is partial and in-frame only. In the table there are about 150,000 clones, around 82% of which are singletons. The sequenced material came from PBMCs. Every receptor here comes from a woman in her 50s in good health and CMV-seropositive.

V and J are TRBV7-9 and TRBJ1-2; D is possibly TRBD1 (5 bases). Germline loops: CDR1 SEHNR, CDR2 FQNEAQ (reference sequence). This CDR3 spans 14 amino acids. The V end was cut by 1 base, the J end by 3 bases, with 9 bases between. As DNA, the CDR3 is TGTGCCAGCAGCTTAGGGGGCGTGGACTATGGCTACACCTTC. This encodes CASSLGGVDYGYTF.

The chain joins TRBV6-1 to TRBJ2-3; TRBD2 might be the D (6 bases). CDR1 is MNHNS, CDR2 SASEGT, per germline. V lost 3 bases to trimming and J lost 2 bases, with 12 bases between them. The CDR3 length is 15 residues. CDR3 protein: CASSEAGHDTDTQYF. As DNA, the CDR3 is TGTGCCAGCAGTGAGGCGGGGCACGACACAGATACGCAGTATTTT.

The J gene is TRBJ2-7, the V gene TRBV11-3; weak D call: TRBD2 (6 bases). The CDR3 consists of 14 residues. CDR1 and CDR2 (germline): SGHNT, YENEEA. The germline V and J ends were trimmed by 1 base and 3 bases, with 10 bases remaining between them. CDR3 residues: CASSLGPGDYEQYF. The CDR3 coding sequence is TGTGCCAGCAGCTTAGGCCCGGGGGACTACGAGCAGTACTTC.

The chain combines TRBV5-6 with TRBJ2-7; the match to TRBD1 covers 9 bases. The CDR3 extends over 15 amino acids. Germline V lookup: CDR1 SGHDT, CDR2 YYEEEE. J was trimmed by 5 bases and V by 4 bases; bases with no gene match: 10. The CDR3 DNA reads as TGTGCCAGCAGCCCCCTTGGGACAGGGTCCCACGAGCAGTACTTC. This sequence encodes CASSPLGTGSHEQYF.

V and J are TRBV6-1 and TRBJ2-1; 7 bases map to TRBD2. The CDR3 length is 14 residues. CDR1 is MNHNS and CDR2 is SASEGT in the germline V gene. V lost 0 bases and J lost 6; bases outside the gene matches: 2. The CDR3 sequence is CASSEAGTTNEQFF. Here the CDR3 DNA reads TGTGCCAGCAGTGAAGCCGGGACTACCAATGAGCAGTTCTTC.

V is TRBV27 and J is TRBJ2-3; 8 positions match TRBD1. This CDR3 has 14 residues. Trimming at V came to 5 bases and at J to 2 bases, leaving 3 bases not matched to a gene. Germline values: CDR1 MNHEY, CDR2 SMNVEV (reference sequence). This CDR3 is CASSDRGHTDTQYF. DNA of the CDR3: TGTGCCAGCAGTGACAGGGGACACACAGATACGCAGTATTTT.

The CDR3 region is CASRDRSSYNEQFF. The DNA of the CDR3 is TGCGCCAGCCGGGACAGGAGCTCCTACAATGAGCAGTTCTTC. The chain combines TRBV10-2 with TRBJ2-1, with TRBD1 matching 8 bases. Germline CDR1 is WSHSY and CDR2 is SAAADI. After removal of 8 bases from V and 0 bases from J, the junction contained 3 bases not matched to a gene. CDR3 length: 14 residues.

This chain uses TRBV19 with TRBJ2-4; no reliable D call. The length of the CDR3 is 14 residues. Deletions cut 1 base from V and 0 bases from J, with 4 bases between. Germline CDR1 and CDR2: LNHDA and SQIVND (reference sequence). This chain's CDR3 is CASSIGLAKNIQYF. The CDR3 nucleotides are TGTGCCAGTAGTATAGGACTAGCCAAAAACATTCAGTACTTC.

The CDR3 reads CASSWATDTQYF. CDR3 bases: TGTGCCAGCAGCTGGGCCACAGATACGCAGTATTTT. V gene TRBV5-6 combines with J gene TRBJ2-3; the D is unclear. The CDR3 is made up of 12 amino acids. V was trimmed by 3 bases and J by 2 bases, leaving 4 bases between them. Germline V CDR1 and CDR2: SGHDT, YYEEEE.

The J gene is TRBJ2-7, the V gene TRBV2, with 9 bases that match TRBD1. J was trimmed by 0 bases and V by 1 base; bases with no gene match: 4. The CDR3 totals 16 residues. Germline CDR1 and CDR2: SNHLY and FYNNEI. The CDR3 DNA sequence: TGTGCCAGCAGTGAAGGGGGACAGGGACGCTCCTACGAGCAGTACTTC. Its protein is CASSEGGQGRSYEQYF.

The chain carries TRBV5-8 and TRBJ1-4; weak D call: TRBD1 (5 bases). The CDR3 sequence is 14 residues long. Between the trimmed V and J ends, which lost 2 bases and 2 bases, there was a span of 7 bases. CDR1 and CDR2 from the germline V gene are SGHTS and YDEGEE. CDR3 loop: CASSFRATNEKLFF. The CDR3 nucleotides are TGTGCCAGCAGCTTCAGGGCCACTAATGAAAAACTGTTTTTT.

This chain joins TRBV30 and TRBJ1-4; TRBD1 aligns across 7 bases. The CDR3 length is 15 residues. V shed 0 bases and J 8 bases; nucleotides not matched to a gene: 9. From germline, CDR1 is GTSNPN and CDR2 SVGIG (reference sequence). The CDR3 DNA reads TGTGCCTGGAGTGTGAAGGGGGCTCTTAGGGAAAAACTGTTTTTT. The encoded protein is CAWSVKGALREKLFF.

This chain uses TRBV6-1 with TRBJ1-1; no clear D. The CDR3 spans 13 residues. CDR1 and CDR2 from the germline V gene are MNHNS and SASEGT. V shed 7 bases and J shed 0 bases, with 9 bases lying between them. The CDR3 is CASKEWLNTEAFF. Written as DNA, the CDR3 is TGTGCCAGCAAGGAGTGGCTGAACACTGAAGCTTTCTTT.

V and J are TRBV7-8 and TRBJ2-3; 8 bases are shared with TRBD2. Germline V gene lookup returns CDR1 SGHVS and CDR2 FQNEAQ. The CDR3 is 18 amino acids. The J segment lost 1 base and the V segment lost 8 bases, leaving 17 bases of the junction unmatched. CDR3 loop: CASPGRHGGAGGTDTQYF. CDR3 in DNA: TGTGCCAGCCCTGGTCGGCACGGGGGGGCGGGTGGCACAGATACGCAGTATTTT.

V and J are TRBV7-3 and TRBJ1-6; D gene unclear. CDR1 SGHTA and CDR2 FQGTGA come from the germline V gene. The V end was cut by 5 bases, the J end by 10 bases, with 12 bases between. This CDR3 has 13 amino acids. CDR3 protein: CASSPAGKSPLHF. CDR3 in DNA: TGTGCCAGCAGCCCCGCGGGGAAATCACCCCTCCACTTT.

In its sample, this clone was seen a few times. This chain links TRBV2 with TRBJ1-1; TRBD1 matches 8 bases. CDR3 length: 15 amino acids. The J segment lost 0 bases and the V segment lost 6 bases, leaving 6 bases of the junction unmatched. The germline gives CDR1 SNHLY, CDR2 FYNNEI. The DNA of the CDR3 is TGTGCCAGCAGCGCGAGGGACAGGATGAACACTGAAGCTTTCTTT. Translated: CASSARDRMNTEAFF.

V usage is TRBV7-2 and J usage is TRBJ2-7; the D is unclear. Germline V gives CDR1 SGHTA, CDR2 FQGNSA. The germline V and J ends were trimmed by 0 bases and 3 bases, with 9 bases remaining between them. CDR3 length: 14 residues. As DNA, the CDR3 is TGTGCCAGCAGCTTAGCTAGTAAAGTCTACGAGCAGTACTTC. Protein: CASSLASKVYEQYF.

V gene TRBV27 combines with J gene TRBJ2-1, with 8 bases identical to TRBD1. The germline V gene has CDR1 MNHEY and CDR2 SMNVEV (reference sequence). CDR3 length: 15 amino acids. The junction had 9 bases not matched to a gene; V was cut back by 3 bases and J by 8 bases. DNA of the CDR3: TGTGCCAGCAGTTTGAGTACGACAGGGGCATATGAGCAGTTCTTC. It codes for CASSLSTTGAYEQFF.

The chain's CDR3 is CASRGDSGQGVSPLHF. The CDR3 DNA reads TGTGCCAGCAGGGGGGATTCGGGACAGGGAGTTTCACCCCTCCACTTT. This chain uses TRBV2 with TRBJ1-6, with 9 bases matching TRBD1. The V and J ends lost 6 bases and 9 bases, in that order; junction bases with no gene match: 12. Germline V gene sequence: CDR1 SNHLY, CDR2 FYNNEI. The CDR3 is 16 amino acids.

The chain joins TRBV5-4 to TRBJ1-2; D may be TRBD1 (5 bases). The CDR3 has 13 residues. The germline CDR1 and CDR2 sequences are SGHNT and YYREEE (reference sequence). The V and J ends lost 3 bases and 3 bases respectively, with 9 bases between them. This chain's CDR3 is CASSSSRDYGYTF. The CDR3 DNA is TGTGCCAGCAGCTCATCCAGGGACTATGGCTACACCTTC.

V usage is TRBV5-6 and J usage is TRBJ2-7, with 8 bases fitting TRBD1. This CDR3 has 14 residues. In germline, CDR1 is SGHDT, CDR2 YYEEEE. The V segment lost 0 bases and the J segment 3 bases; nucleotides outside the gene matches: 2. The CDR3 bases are TGTGCCAGCAGCTTGGCAGGGGGCCACTACGAGCAGTACTTC. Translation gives CASSLAGGHYEQYF.

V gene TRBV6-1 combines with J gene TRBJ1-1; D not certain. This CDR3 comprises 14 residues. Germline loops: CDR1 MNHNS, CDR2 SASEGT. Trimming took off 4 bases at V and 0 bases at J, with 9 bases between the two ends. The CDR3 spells CASSVTTVNTEAFF. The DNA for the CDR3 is TGTGCCAGCAGTGTTACTACGGTGAACACTGAAGCTTTCTTT.

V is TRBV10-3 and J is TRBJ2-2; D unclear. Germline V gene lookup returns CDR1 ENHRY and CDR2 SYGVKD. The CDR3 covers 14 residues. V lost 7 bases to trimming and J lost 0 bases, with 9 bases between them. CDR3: CAIIQAPNTGELFF. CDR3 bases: TGTGCCATCATTCAGGCACCGAACACCGGGGAGCTGTTTTTT.